This TCR beta chain emerged from a study of T-cell reconstitution after alpha-beta-depleted transplantation in children. Regarding the study as a whole: T-cell counts and diversity were attributed mostly to newly produced T cells one year after transplant. The origin of alpha-beta T cells about two months after transplant was reportedly several hundred expanded graft clones.

For TCRbeta, the library was prepared with unique molecular identifiers. MiXCR was run by TCRdb on the PCR reads, yielding one entry per CDR3 protein. This repertoire shows about 350,000 distinct CDR3 sequences, roughly 17% found once; its top ten account for around 43%. Turning to this clonotype: What it binds is not known.

Sample: PBMCs, mostly from graft donor cells, taken 360 days after TCRalphabeta/CD19-depleted stem cell transplant. This clonotype was obtained from a male patient aged 2 to 9 who had a stem cell transplant for acute lymphoblastic leukemia, so the T cells may come from the graft donor.

The DNA of the CDR3 is TGTGCCAGCAGCTTTACACTAGCGGCCACAGATACGCAGTATTTT. Translation gives CASSFTLAATDTQYF. The chain uses TRBV11-2 and TRBJ2-3, with 8 bases aligning to TRBD2. CDR1 and CDR2 (germline): SGHAT, FQNNGV. With 3 bases clipped from V and 2 bases from J, the junction kept 4 bases outside the gene matches. The CDR3 has 15 residues.